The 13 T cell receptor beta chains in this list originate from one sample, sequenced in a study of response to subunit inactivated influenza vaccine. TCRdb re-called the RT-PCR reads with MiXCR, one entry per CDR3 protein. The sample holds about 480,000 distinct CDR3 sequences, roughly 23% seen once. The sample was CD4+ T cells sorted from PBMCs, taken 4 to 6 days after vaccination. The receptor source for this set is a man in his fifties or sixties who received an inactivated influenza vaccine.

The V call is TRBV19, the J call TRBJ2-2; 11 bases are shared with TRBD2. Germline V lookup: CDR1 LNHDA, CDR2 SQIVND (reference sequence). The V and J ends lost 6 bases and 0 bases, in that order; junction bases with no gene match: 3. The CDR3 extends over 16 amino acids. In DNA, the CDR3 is TGTGCCAGTAGGACTAGCGGGGTCGCGAACACCGGGGAGCTGTTTTTT. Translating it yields CASRTSGVANTGELFF.

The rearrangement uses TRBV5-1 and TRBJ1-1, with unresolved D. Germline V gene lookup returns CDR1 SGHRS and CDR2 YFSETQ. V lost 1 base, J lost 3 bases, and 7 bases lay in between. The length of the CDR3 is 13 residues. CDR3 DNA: TGCGCCAGCAGCTTGAATCTGGACACTGAAGCTTTCTTT. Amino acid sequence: CASSLNLDTEAFF.

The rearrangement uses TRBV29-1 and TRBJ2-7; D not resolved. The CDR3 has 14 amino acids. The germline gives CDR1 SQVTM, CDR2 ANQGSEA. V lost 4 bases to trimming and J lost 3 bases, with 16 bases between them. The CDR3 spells CSVGLSGRDYEQYF. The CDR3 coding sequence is TGCAGCGTTGGGCTTAGTGGGCGCGACTACGAGCAGTACTTC.

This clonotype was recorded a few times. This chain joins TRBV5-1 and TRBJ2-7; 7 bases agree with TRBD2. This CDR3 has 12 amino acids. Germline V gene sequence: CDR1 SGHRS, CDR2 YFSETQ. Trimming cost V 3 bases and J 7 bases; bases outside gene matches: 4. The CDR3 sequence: CASSWGGPEQYF. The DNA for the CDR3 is TGCGCCAGCAGCTGGGGGGGACCGGAGCAGTACTTC.

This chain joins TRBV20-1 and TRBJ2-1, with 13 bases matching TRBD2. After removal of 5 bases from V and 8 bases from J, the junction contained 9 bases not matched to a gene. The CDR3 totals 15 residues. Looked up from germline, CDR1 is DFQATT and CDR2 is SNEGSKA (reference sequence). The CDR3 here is CSARGLAGVKDEQFF. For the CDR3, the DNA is TGCAGTGCTCGCGGACTAGCGGGGGTCAAGGATGAGCAGTTCTTC.

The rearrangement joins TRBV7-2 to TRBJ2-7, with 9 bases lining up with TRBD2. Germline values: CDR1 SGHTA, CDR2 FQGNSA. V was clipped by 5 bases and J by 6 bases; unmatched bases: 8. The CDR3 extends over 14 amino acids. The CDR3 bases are TGTGCCAGCAGCCTGCGGGGGGGCCGGGGCGAGCAGTACTTC. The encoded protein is CASSLRGGRGEQYF.

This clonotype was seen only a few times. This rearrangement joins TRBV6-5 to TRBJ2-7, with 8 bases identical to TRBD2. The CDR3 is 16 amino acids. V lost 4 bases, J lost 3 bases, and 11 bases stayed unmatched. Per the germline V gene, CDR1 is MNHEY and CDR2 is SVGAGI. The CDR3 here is CASSSFSGIGSYEQYF. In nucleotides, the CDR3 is TGTGCCAGCAGTTCCTTTAGCGGGATCGGTAGCTACGAGCAGTACTTC.

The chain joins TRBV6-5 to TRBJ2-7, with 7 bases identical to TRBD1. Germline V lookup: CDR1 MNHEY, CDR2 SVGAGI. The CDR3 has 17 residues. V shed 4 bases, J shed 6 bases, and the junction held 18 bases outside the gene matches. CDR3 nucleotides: TGTGCCAGCAGTTCCGACCCGACAGGGTTAATAAGGGGCGAGCAGTACTTC. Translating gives CASSSDPTGLIRGEQYF.

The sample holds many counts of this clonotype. The CDR3 coding sequence is TGTGCCAGCAGCTCGGGGTTTGGGGAGACCCAGTACTTC. Its protein product is CASSSGFGETQYF. The V call is TRBV14, the J call TRBJ2-5; D may be TRBD2 (5 bases). The CDR3 consists of 13 residues. The V gene lost 5 bases and the J gene lost 5 bases, with 12 bases spanning the gap. Per germline, CDR1 SGHDN and CDR2 FVKESK.

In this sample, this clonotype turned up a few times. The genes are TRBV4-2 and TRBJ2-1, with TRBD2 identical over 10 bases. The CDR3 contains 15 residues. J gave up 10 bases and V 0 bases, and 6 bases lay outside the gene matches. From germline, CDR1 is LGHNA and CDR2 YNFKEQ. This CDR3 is CASSQERSAGGEQFF. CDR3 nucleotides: TGTGCCAGCAGCCAAGAGAGGTCAGCGGGGGGGGAGCAGTTCTTC.

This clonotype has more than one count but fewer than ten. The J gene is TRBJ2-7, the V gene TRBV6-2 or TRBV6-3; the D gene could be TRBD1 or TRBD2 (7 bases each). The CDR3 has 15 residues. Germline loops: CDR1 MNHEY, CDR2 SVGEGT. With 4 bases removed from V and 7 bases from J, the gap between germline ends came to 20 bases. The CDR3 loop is CASSWIQGDYVEQYF. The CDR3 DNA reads TGTGCCAGCAGTTGGATCCAGGGGGACTACGTGGAGCAGTACTTC.

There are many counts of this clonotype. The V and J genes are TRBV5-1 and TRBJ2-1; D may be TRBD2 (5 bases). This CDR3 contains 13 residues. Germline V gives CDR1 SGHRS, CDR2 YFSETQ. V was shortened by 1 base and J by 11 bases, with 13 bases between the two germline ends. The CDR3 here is CASSLKETGKQFF. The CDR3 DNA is TGCGCCAGCAGCTTGAAGGAGACGGGGAAGCAGTTCTTC.

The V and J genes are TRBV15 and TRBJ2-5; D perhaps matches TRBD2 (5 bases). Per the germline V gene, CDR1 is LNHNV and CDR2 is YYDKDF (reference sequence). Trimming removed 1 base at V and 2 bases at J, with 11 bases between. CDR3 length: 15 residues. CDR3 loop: CATSRGAGLQETQYF. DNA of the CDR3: TGTGCCACCAGCAGAGGGGCAGGACTTCAAGAGACCCAGTACTTC.